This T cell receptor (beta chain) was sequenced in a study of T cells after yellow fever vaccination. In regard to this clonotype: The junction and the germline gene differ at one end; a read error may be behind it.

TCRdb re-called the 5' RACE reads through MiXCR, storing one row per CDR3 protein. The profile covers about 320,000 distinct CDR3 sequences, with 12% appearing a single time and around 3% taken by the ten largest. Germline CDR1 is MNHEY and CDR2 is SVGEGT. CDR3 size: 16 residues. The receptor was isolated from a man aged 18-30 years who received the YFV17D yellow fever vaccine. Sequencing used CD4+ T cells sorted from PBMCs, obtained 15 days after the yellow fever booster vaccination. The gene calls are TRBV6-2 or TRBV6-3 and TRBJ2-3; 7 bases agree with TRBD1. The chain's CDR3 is CDSSYGDRASTDTQYF. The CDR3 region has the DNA TGTGACAGCAGTTACGGAGACAGGGCTAGCACAGATACGCAGTATTTT.